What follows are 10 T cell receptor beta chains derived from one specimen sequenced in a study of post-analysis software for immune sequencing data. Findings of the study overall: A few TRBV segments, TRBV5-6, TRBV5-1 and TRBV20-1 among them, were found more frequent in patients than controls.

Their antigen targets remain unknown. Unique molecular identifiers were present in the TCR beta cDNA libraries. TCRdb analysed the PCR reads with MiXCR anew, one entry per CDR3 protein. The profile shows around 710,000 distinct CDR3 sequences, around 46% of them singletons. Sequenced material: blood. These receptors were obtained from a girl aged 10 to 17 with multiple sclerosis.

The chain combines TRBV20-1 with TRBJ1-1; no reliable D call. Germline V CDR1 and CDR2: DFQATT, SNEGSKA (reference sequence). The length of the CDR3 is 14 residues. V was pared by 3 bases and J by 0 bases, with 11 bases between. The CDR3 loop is CSASLGPMNTEAFF. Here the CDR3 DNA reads TGCAGTGCTAGTCTTGGCCCCATGAACACTGAAGCTTTCTTT.

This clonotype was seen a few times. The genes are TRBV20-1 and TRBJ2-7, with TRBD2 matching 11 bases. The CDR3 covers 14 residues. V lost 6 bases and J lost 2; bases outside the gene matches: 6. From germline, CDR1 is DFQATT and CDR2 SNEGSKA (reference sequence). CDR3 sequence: CSAQGLAGTYEQYF. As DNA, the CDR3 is TGCAGTGCCCAAGGACTAGCGGGTACCTACGAGCAGTACTTC.

CDR3 coding DNA: TGTGCCAGCAGCTTATGGGGACAGCCTTCATATAGCAATCAGCCCCAGCATTTT. Encoded protein: CASSLWGQPSYSNQPQHF. The V and J genes are TRBV7-8 and TRBJ1-5, with TRBD1 matching over 7 bases. J lost 0 bases, V lost 2 bases, and 10 bases had no gene match. CDR3 length: 18 residues. CDR1 is SGHVS, CDR2 FQNEAQ, per germline.

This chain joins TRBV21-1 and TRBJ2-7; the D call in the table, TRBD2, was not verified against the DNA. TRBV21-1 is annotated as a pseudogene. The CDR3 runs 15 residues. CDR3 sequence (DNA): TGTGCCAGCTCCGGGGCTAGCGGGCTCTCCTACGAGCAGTACTTC. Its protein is CASSGASGLSYEQYF.

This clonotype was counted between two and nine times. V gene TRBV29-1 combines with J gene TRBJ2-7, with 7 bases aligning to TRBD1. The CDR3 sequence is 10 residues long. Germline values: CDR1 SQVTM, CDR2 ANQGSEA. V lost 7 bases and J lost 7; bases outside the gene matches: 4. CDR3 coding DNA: TGCAGCGCCACAGGGGAGGAGCAGTACTTC. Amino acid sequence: CSATGEEQYF.

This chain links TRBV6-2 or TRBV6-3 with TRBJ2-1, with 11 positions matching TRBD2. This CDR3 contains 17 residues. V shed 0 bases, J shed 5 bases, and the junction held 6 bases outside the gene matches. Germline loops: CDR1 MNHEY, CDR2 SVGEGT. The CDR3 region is CASSYSRLAGLDNEQFF. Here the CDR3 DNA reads TGTGCCAGCAGTTACTCGAGACTAGCGGGGTTAGACAATGAGCAGTTCTTC.

The CDR3 loop reads CAISAGRAGEAYEQYF. In DNA form, the CDR3 reads TGTGCCATCAGTGCAGGACGAGCGGGCGAAGCCTACGAGCAGTACTTC. V gene TRBV10-3 combines with J gene TRBJ2-7, with D perhaps TRBD2 (6 bases). CDR1 ENHRY and CDR2 SYGVKD come from the germline V gene. Trimming left V 4 bases short and J 2 bases short, with 18 bases between. The CDR3 covers 16 residues.

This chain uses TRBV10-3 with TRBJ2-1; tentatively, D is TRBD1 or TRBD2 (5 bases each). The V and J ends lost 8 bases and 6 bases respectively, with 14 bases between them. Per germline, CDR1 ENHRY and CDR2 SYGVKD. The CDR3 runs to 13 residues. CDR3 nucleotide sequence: TGTGCCATCTCTGGGCAGGGAGTCAATGAGCAGTTCTTC. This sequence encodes CAISGQGVNEQFF.

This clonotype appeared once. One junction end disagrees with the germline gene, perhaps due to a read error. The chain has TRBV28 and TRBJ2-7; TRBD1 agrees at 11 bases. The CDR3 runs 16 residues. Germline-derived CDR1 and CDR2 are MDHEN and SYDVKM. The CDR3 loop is CASRLSRDRGGHEQYF. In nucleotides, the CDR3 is TGTGCCAGCAGATTATCCCGGGACAGGGGGGGGCATGAGCAGTACTTC.

The CDR3 DNA reads TGTGCCAGCAGGGGGACGGGACAGCCAAGGTGGGGCTACACCTTC. Translating it yields CASRGTGQPRWGYTF. The chain recombines TRBV12-3 or TRBV12-4 with TRBJ1-2; 7 bases fit TRBD1. The CDR3 spans 15 residues. The V and J ends lost 6 bases and 8 bases, in that order; junction bases with no gene match: 15.